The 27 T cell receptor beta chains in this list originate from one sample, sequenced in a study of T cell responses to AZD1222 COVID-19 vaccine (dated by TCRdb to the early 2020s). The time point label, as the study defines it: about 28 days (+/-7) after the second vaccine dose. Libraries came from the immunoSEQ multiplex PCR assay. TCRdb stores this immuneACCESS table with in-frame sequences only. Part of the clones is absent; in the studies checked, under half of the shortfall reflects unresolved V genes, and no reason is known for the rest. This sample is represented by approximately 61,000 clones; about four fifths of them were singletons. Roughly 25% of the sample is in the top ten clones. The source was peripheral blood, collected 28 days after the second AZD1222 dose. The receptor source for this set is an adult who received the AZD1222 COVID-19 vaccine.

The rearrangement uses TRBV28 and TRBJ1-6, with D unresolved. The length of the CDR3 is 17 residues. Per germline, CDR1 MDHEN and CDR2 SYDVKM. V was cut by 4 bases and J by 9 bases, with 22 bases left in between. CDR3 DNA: TGTGCCAGCAGTTCCCATCAACGGGCCTTAAGAGGTTCACCCCTCCACTTT. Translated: CASSSHQRALRGSPLHF.

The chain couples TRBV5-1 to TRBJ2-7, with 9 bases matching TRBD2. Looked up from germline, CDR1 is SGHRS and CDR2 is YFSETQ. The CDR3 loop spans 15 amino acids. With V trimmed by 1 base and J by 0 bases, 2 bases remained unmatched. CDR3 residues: CASSLSGRPSYEQYF. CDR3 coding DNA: TGCGCCAGCAGCTTGAGCGGGAGGCCCTCCTACGAGCAGTACTTC.

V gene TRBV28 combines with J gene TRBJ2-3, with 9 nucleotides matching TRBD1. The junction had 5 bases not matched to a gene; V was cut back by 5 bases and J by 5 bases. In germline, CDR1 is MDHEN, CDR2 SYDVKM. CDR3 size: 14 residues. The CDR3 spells CASSGTGSIDTQYF. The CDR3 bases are TGTGCCAGCAGTGGGACAGGGAGTATAGATACGCAGTATTTT.

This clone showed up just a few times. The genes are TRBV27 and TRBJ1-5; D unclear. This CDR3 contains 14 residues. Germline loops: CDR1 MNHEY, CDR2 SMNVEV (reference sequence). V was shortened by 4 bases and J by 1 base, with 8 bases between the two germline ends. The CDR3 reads CASSYRGSNQPQHF. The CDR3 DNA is TGTGCCAGCAGTTACCGAGGGAGCAATCAGCCCCAGCATTTT.

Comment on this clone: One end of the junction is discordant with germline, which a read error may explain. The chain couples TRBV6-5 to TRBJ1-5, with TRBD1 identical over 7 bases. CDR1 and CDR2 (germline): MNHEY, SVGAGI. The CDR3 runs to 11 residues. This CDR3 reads CASSRQGSHHF. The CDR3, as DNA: TGTGCCAGCAGCCGACAGGGCTCCCATCATTTT.

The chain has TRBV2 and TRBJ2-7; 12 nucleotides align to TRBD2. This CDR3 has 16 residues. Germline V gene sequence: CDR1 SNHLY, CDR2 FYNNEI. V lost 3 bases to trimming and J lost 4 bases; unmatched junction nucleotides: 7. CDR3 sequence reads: CASSDGLAGFGYEQYF. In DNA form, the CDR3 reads TGTGCCAGCAGTGACGGACTAGCGGGATTCGGGTACGAGCAGTACTTC.

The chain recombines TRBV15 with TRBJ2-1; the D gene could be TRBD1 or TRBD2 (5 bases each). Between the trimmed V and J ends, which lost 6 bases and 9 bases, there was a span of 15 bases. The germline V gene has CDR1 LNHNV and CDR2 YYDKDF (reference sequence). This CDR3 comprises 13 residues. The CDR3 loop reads CATRGVGPSEQFF. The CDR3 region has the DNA TGTGCCACCAGGGGGGTGGGCCCAAGTGAGCAGTTCTTC.

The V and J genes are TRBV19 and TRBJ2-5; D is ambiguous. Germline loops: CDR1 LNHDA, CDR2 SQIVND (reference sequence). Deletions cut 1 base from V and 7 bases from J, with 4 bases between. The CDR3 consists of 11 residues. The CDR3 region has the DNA TGTGCCAGTAGTATAGGGTGGACCCAGTACTTC. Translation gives CASSIGWTQYF.

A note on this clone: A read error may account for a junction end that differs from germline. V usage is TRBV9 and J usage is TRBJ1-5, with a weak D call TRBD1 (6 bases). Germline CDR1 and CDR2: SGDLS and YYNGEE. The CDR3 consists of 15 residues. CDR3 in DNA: TGTGCCAGCGGCGTAGGGGGAGCTAGCAATCAGCCCCAGCATTTT. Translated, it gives CASGVGGASNQPQHF. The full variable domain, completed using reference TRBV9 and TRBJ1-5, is DSGVTQTPKHLITATGQRVTLRCSPRSGDLSVYWYQQSLDQGLQFLIQYYNGEERAKGNILERFSAQQFPDLHSELNLSSLELGDSALYFCASGVGGASNQPQHFGDGTRLSIL.

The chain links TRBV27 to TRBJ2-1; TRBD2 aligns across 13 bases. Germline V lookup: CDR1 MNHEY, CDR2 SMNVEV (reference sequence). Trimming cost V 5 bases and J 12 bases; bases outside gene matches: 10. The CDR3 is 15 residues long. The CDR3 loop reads CASSTRTSGSWRQFF. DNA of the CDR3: TGTGCCAGCAGTACTCGGACTAGCGGGAGTTGGAGGCAGTTCTTC.

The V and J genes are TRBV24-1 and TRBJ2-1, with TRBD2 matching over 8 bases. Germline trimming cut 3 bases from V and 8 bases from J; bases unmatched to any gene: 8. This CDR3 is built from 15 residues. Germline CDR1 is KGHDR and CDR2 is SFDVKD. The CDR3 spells CATSDPGRGDHEQFF. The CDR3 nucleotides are TGTGCCACCAGTGATCCCGGGAGGGGGGACCATGAGCAGTTCTTC.

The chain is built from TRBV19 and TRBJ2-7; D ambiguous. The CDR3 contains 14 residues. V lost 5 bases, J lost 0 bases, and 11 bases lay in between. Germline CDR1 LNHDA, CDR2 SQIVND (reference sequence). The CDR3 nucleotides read TGTGCCAGTAGTGCGGCCCTAAGCTCCTACGAGCAGTACTTC. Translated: CASSAALSSYEQYF.

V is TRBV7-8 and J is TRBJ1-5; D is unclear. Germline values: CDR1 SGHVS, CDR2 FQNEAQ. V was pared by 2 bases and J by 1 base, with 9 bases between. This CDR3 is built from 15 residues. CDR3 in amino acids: CASSLSFLSNQPQHF. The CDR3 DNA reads TGTGCCAGCAGCTTATCCTTTTTGAGCAATCAGCCCCAGCATTTT.

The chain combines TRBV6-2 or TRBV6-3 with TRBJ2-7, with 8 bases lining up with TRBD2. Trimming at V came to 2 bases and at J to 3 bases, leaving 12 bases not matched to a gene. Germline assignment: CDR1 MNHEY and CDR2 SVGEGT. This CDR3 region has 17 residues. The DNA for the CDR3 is TGTGCCAGCAGTTACCCTATTGCGGGGGGCTCTATCTACGAGCAGTACTTC. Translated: CASSYPIAGGSIYEQYF.

The CDR3 DNA reads TGTGCCAGCACCCCGGGGGGGGTGAACTCTCACACTGAAGCTTTCTTT. Amino acid sequence: CASTPGGVNSHTEAFF. The chain couples TRBV28 to TRBJ1-1; a weak D match, TRBD1 (5 bases). CDR3 length: 16 amino acids. V lost 7 bases and J 3 bases, leaving 21 bases between the germline ends. CDR1 and CDR2 from the germline V gene are MDHEN and SYDVKM.

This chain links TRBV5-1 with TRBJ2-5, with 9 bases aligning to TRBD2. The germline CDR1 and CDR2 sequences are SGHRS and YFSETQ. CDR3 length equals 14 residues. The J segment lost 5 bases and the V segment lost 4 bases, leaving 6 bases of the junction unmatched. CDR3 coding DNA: TGCGCCAGCAGCCCTAGCGGGATCGACGAGACCCAGTACTTC. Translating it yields CASSPSGIDETQYF.

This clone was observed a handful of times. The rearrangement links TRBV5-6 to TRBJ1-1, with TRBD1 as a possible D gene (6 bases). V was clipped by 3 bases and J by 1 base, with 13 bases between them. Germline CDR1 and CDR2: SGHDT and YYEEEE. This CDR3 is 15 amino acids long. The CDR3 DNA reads TGTGCCAGCAGCTATGGTATGGGGGCGAACACTGAAGCTTTCTTT. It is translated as CASSYGMGANTEAFF. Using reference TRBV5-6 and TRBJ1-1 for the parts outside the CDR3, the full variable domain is DAGVTQSPTHLIKTRGQQVTLRCSPKSGHDTVSWYQQALGQGPQFIFQYYEEEERQRGNFPDRFSGHQFPNYSSELNVNALLLGDSALYLCASSYGMGANTEAFFGQGTRLTVV.

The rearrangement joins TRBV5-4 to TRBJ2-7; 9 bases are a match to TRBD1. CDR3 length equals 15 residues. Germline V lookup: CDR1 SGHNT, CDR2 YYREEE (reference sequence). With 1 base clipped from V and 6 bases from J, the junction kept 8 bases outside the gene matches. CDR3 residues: CASSLSTGGYGEQYF. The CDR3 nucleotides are TGTGCCAGCAGCTTGTCGACAGGGGGTTACGGCGAGCAGTACTTC.

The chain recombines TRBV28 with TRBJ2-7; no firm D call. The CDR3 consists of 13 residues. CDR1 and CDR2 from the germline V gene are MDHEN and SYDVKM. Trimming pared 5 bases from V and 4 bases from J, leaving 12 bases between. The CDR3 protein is CASSPPHGYEQYF. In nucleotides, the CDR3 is TGTGCCAGCAGTCCACCTCACGGGTACGAGCAGTACTTC. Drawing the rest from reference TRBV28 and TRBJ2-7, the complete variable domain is DVKVTQSSRYLVKRTGEKVFLECVQDMDHENMFWYRQDPGLGLRLIYFSYDVKMKEKGDIPEGYSVSREKKERFSLILESASTNQTSMYLCASSPPHGYEQYFGPGTRLTVT.

This CDR3 is CASSSGQNYEQYF. The DNA for the CDR3 is TGTGCCAGCAGCTCAGGACAGAACTACGAGCAGTACTTC. The V gene is TRBV11-2, the J gene TRBJ2-7; possibly TRBD1 for D (6 bases). The V gene lost 4 bases and the J gene lost 3 bases, with 10 bases spanning the gap. The CDR3 runs 13 residues. The germline CDR1 and CDR2 sequences are SGHAT and FQNNGV.

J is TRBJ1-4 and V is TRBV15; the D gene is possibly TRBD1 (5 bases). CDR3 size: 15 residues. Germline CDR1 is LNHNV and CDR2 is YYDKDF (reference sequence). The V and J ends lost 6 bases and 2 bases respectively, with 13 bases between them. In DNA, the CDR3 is TGTGCCACCAGAGATGGGGGACGTACTAATGAAAAACTGTTTTTT. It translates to CATRDGGRTNEKLFF.

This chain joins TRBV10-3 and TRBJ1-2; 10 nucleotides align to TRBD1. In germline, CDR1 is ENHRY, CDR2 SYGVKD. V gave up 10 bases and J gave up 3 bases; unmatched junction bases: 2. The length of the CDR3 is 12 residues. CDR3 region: CASGQGDYGYTF. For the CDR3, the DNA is TGTGCCAGTGGACAGGGGGACTATGGCTACACCTTC.

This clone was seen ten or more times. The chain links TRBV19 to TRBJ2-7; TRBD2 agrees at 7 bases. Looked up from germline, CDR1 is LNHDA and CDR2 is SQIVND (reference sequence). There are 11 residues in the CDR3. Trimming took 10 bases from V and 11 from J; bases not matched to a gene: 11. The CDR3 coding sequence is TGTGCCACTCAGACTTGGGGGGGTGAGTACTTC. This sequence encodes CATQTWGGEYF. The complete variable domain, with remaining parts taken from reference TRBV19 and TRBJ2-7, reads DGGITQSPKYLFRKEGQNVTLSCEQNLNHDAMYWYRQDPGQGLRLIYYSQIVNDFQKGDIAEGYSVSREKKESFPLTVTSAQKNPTAFYLCATQTWGGEYFGPGTRLTVT.

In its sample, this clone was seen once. The CDR3 sequence: CASRDRGYEQYF. CDR3 bases: TGTGCCAGCCGGGACAGGGGCTACGAGCAGTACTTC. The chain is built from TRBV2 and TRBJ2-7, with 10 bases lining up with TRBD1. There are 12 residues in the CDR3. V was pared by 8 bases and J by 3 bases, with 1 base of the junction left unmatched. Germline assignment: CDR1 SNHLY and CDR2 FYNNEI.

The CDR3 nucleotides are TGTGCCAGCAGTGAACTTAGCGGGAGGGCATTCCTCAATGAGCAGTTCTTC. Translation gives CASSELSGRAFLNEQFF. This sequence joins TRBV2 and TRBJ2-1; 11 bases agree with TRBD2. Germline-derived CDR1 and CDR2 are SNHLY and FYNNEI. V lost 2 bases to trimming and J lost 6 bases; unmatched junction nucleotides: 9. This CDR3 spans 17 amino acids.

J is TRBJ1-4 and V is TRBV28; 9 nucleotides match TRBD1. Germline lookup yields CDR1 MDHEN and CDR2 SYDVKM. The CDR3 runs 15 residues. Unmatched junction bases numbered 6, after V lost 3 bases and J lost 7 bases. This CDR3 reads CASSLSRDRAEKLFF. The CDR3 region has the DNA TGTGCCAGCAGTTTGTCCCGGGACAGGGCTGAAAAACTGTTTTTT.

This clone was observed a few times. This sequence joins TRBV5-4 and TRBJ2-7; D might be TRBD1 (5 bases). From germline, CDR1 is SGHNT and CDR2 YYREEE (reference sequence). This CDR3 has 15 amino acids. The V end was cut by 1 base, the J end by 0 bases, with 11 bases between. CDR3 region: CASSLQSTVSYEQYF. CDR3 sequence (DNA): TGTGCCAGCAGCTTGCAATCGACAGTCTCCTACGAGCAGTACTTC.